These 15 T cell receptor beta chains originate from one sample sequenced in a study of HIV-infected patients and healthy controls. Reverse transcription used around 500 ng RNA and constant-region primers for alpha and beta. Using multiplexing indices, alpha and beta chain libraries were generated apart by chain-specific third strand synthesis. TCRdb recomputed calls from the 5' RACE reads with MiXCR, one row per CDR3 protein. The repertoire holds more than 9,000 distinct CDR3 sequences, with around 5.4% as singletons. Antiretroviral therapy had run roughly three months, about 14 weeks, before follow-up blood collection. All unsorted peripheral T cells were captured because whole blood was used without fractionation. Sequenced material: blood, taken during antiretroviral therapy. These receptors all come from an adult with HIV infection. The donor label of this sample is uncertain.

This clonotype has ten or more counts. V and J are TRBV5-1 and TRBJ2-7, with 9 bases lining up with TRBD2. Trimming at V came to 6 bases and at J to 4 bases, leaving 11 bases not matched to a gene. This CDR3 region has 15 residues. Germline loops: CDR1 SGHRS, CDR2 YFSETQ. CDR3 in amino acids: CASTAYAGGSYEQYF. The CDR3 coding sequence is TGCGCCAGCACCGCTTACGCGGGAGGGAGTTACGAGCAGTACTTC.

This clonotype was seen repeatedly, ten times or more. The chain is built from TRBV7-3 and TRBJ1-2, with a tentative D call TRBD1 (5 bases). The CDR3 sequence is 17 residues long. The germline V and J ends were trimmed by 5 bases and 8 bases, with 27 bases remaining between them. Germline-derived CDR1 and CDR2 are SGHTA and FQGTGA. The CDR3 reads CASSTTPLRQTLGGYTF. DNA for the CDR3: TGTGCCAGCAGCACGACGCCTTTAAGACAGACCCTAGGGGGCTACACCTTC.

This clonotype was found many times. The genes are TRBV29-1 and TRBJ2-3; tentatively, D is TRBD2 (5 bases). The CDR3 runs to 15 residues. The V gene's germline CDR1 is SQVTM and CDR2 ANQGSEA. Trimming cost V 7 bases and J 3 bases, with 20 bases left between them. This CDR3 is CSGTGELGLTDTQYF. In DNA, the CDR3 is TGCAGCGGGACCGGGGAGCTGGGATTGACAGATACGCAGTATTTT.

This clonotype was seen a handful of times. The germline gene is not matched at one end of the junction; a read error may be the cause. This chain joins TRBV19 and TRBJ1-4; D might be TRBD1 (5 bases). Germline V gene lookup returns CDR1 LNHDA and CDR2 SQIVND (reference sequence). The CDR3 has 17 residues. The CDR3 loop reads CASSPPRDRSTNGKLFF. The CDR3 DNA reads as TGTGCCAGTAGTCCCCCCCGGGACCGTTCAACTAATGGAAAACTGTTTTTT.

Many counts were recorded for this clonotype. V is TRBV29-1 and J is TRBJ2-3; the D gene is possibly TRBD1 (5 bases). Germline V CDR1 and CDR2: SQVTM, ANQGSEA. Deletions cut 4 bases from V and 3 bases from J, with 11 bases between. This CDR3 spans 13 amino acids. CDR3 sequence (DNA): TGCAGCGTTGCAGACAGCTCTACAGATACGCAGTATTTT. Encoded protein: CSVADSSTDTQYF.

In this sample, this clonotype turned up many times. V gene TRBV12-3 or TRBV12-4 combines with J gene TRBJ2-1; 8 bases are shared with TRBD1. The CDR3 consists of 13 residues. The trim removed 7 bases at V and 8 bases at J, leaving 7 bases unmatched. The CDR3 loop reads CASKRTGNDEQFF. The CDR3 bases are TGTGCCAGCAAAAGGACAGGGAACGATGAGCAGTTCTTC.

This clonotype was detected ten times or more. The chain carries TRBV10-3 and TRBJ2-6; D tentatively fits TRBD1 or TRBD2 (5 bases each). Trimming left V 0 bases short and J 2 bases short, with 5 bases between. The CDR3 totals 15 residues. From germline, CDR1 is ENHRY and CDR2 SYGVKD. CDR3 region: CAISESGAGANVLTF. DNA for the CDR3: TGTGCCATCAGTGAGTCGGGGGCTGGGGCCAACGTCCTGACTTTC.

This clonotype was seen many times. The V and J genes are TRBV2 and TRBJ2-4; possibly TRBD2 for D (5 bases). Trimming left V 7 bases short and J 3 bases short, with 16 bases between. CDR3 size: 15 residues. CDR1 SNHLY and CDR2 FYNNEI come from the germline V gene. For the CDR3, the DNA is TGTGCCAGCAATGATGGGGAGTACTACAAAAACATTCAGTACTTC. Protein: CASNDGEYYKNIQYF.

A word on this clonotype: Mismatch with germline at one junction end may stem from a read error. The CDR3 nucleotides read TGTGCCACCAGCCTAGACAGCTACGAGCAGTACTTC. Its protein is CATSLDSYEQYF. V gene TRBV4-2 combines with J gene TRBJ2-7; D perhaps matches TRBD1 (5 bases). CDR1 and CDR2 from the germline V gene are LGHNA and YNFKEQ. The CDR3 has 12 amino acids.

This clonotype was picked up many times. The rearrangement links TRBV2 to TRBJ2-1; TRBD2 agrees at 8 bases. Germline loops: CDR1 SNHLY, CDR2 FYNNEI. The CDR3 extends over 14 amino acids. J lost 8 bases, V lost 7 bases, and 10 bases had no gene match. The CDR3 DNA reads TGTGCCAGCACCTGGAGCGGGAGAGGCGATGAGCAGTTCTTC. Its protein is CASTWSGRGDEQFF.

This clonotype was picked up many times. The chain employs TRBV20-1 and TRBJ2-3; 14 positions match TRBD2. V lost 3 bases and J lost 0; bases outside the gene matches: 8. The CDR3 has 18 amino acids. Germline V CDR1 and CDR2: DFQATT, SNEGSKA (reference sequence). The CDR3 DNA is TGCAGTGCTAGGGGGACTAGCGGGAGATCAAGGAGCACAGATACGCAGTATTTT. Residues: CSARGTSGRSRSTDTQYF.

This clonotype showed up many times. The CDR3 reads CASSTLRQGGYTF. DNA for the CDR3: TGTGCCAGTAGTACCCTTAGACAGGGTGGCTACACCTTC. The rearrangement joins TRBV19 to TRBJ1-2; 7 bases fit TRBD1. V lost 4 bases to trimming and J lost 7 bases; unmatched junction nucleotides: 6. Germline V lookup: CDR1 LNHDA, CDR2 SQIVND (reference sequence). There are 13 residues in the CDR3.

Remarks on this clonotype: A read error may be the cause here, since a much bigger clone is one base away. The CDR3 loop reads CASSIGEVSYTEDFF. As DNA, the CDR3 is TGTGCCAGCAGCATCGGGGAAGTGTCGTACACTGAAGATTTCTTT. The chain joins TRBV12-3 or TRBV12-4 to TRBJ1-1; D unclear. The CDR3 length is 15 residues.

The gene calls are TRBV20-1 and TRBJ2-4; D is undetermined. Germline CDR1 reads DFQATT; CDR2 reads SNEGSKA (reference sequence). Trimming pared 1 base from V and 9 bases from J, leaving 10 bases between. CDR3 length equals 12 residues. As DNA, the CDR3 is TGCAGTGCTAGAGGCCCAGGCCTCATTCAGTACTTC. Protein product: CSARGPGLIQYF.

This clonotype is classed as medium-sized. The chain recombines TRBV10-3 with TRBJ2-7; D is possibly TRBD1 or TRBD2 (7 bases each). This CDR3 region has 14 residues. Germline CDR1 reads ENHRY; CDR2 reads SYGVKD. V was cut by 6 bases and J by 5 bases, with 17 bases left in between. The CDR3 sequence is CAIRGGGGGHEQYF. The CDR3, as DNA: TGTGCCATCAGAGGGGGAGGGGGCGGCCACGAGCAGTACTTC.